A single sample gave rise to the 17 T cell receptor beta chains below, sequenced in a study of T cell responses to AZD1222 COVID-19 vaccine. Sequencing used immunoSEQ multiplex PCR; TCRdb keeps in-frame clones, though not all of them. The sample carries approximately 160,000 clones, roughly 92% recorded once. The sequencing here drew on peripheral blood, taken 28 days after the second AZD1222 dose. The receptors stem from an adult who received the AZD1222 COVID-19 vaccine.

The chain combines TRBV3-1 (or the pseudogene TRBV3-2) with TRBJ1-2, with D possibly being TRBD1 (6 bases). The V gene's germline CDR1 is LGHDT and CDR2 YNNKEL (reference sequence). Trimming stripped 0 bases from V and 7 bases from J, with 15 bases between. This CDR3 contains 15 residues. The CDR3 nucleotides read TGTGCCAGCAGCCAAGATCGGTCAGGGGACGGTGGCTACACCTTC. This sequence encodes CASSQDRSGDGGYTF.

CDR3 in amino acids: CAIRNEQGGLSYNEQFF. In nucleotides, the CDR3 is TGTGCCATCAGGAACGAGCAGGGCGGACTGTCCTACAATGAGCAGTTCTTC. This chain links TRBV10-3 with TRBJ2-1, with D perhaps given as TRBD1 or TRBD2 (5 bases each). The CDR3 covers 17 residues. Per germline, CDR1 ENHRY and CDR2 SYGVKD. V gave up 6 bases and J gave up 1 base, with 19 bases separating them.

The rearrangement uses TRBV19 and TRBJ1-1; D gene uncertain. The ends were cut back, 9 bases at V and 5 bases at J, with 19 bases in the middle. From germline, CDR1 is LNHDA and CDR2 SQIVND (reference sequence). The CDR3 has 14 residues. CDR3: CASNRGPTRTEAFF. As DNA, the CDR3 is TGTGCCAGCAACCGAGGACCTACGAGGACTGAAGCTTTCTTT.

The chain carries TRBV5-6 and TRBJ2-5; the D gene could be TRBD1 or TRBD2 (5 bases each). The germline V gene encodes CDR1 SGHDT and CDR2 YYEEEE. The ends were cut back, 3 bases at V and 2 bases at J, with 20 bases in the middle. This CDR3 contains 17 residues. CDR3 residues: CASSSPPAEWGQETQYF. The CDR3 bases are TGTGCCAGCAGCTCCCCCCCCGCGGAGTGGGGGCAAGAGACCCAGTACTTC.

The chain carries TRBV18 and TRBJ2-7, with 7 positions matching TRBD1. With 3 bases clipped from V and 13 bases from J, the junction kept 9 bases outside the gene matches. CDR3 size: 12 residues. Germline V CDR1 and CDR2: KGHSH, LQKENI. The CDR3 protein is CASSPTGKTPYF. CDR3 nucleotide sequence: TGTGCCAGCTCACCGACAGGGAAGACTCCTTACTTC.

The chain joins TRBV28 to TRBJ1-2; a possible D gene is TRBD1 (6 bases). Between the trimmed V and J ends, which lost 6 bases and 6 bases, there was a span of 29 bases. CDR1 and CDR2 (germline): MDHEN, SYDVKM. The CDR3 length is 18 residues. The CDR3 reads CASSSDWSGTRVRNGYTF. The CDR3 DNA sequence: TGTGCCAGCAGCTCAGATTGGTCCGGGACACGCGTAAGGAATGGCTACACCTTC.

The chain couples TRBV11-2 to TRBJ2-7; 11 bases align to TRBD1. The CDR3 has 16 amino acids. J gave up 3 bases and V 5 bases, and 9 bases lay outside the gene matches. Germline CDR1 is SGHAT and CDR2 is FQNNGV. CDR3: CASSRGSGTGGYEQYF. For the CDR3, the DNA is TGTGCCAGCAGCCGAGGGTCCGGGACAGGGGGCTACGAGCAGTACTTC.

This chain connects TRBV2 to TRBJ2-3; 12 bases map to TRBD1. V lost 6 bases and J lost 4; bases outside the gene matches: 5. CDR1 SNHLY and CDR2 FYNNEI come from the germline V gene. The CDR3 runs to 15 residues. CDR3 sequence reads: CASRGQGARPDTQYF. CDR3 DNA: TGTGCCAGCAGGGGACAGGGGGCAAGGCCAGATACGCAGTATTTT.

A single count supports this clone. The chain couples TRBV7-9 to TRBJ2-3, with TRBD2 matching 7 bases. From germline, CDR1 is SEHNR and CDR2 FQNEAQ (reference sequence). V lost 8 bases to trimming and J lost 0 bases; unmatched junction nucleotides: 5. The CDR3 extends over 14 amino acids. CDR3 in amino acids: CASGGLPSTDTQYF. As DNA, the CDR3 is TGTGCCAGCGGGGGACTACCTAGCACAGATACGCAGTATTTT.

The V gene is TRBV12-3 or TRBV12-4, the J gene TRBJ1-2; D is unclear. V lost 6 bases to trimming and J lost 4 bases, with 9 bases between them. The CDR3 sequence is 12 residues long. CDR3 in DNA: TGTGCCAGCAGCCCCCACGGCTATGGCTACACCTTC. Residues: CASSPHGYGYTF.

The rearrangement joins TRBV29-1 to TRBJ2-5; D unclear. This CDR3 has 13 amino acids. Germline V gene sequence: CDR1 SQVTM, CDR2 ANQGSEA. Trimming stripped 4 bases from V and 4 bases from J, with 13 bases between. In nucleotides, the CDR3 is TGCAGCGTTGGGAGCGTTGGTTTAGAGACCCAGTACTTC. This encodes CSVGSVGLETQYF.

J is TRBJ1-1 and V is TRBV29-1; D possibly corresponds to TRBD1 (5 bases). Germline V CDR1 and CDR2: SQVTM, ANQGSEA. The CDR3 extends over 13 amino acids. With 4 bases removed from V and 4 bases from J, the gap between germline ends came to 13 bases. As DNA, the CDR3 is TGCAGCGTTGGGGGGTACCCTTCCACTGAAGCTTTCTTT. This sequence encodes CSVGGYPSTEAFF.

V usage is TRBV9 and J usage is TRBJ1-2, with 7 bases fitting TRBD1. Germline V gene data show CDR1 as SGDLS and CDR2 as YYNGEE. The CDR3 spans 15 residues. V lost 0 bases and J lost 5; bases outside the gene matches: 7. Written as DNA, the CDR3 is TGTGCCAGCAGCGTAGCTGACAGGGCCTGGTATGGCTACACCTTC. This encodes CASSVADRAWYGYTF. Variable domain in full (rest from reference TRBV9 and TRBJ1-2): DSGVTQTPKHLITATGQRVTLRCSPRSGDLSVYWYQQSLDQGLQFLIQYYNGEERAKGNILERFSAQQFPDLHSELNLSSLELGDSALYFCASSVADRAWYGYTFGSGTRLTVV.

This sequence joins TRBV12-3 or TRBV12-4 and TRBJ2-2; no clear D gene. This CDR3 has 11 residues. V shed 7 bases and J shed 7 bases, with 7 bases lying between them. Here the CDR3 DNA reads TGTGCCAGCACCCCACTCGGGGAGCTGTTTTTT. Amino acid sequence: CASTPLGELFF.

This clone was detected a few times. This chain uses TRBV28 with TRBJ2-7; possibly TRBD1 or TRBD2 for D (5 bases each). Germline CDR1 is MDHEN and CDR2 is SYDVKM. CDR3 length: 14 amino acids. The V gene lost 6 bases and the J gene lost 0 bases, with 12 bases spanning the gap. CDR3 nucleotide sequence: TGTGCCAGCAGCTCCTCGGGGCCCTCCTACGAGCAGTACTTC. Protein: CASSSSGPSYEQYF.

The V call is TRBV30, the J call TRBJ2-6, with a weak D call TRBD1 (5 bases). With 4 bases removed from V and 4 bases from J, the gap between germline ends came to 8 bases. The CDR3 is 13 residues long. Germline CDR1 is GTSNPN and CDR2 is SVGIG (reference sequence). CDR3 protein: CAWTGRGANVLTF. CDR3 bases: TGTGCCTGGACAGGGCGGGGGGCCAACGTCCTGACTTTC.

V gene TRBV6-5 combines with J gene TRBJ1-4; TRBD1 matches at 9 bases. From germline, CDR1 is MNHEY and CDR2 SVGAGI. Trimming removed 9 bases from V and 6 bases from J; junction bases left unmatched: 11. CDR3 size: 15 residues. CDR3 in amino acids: CASALRDRVHEKLFF. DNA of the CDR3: TGTGCCAGTGCACTTCGGGACAGGGTACATGAAAAACTGTTTTTT.